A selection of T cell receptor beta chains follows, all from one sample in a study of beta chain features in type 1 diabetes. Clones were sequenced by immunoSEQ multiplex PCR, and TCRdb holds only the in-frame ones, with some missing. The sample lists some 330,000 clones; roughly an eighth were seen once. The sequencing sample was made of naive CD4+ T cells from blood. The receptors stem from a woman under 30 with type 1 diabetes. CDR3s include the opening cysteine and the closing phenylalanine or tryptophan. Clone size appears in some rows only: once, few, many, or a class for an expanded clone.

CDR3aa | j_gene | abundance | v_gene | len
CASSQDRSGDYNEQFF | TRBJ2-1 | few | TRBV4-3 | 16
CASTTSRGDTQYF | TRBJ2-3 | NA | TRBV6-6 | 13
CAWRLAGAARETQYF | TRBJ2-5 | few | TRBV30 | 15
CAISDQGRATAGELFF | TRBJ2-2 | NA | TRBV10-3 | 16
CASSSGTGRTGELFF | TRBJ2-2 | NA | TRBV11-3 | 15
CASSFTGDYGYTF | TRBJ1-2 | few | TRBV9 | 13
CASSPGFAEQYF | TRBJ2-7 | NA | TRBV28 | 12
CASSSTGGDSYGYTF | TRBJ1-2 | NA | TRBV7-2 | 15
CATGQEGYEQYF | TRBJ2-7 | NA | TRBV2 | 12
CASSETGTGYTF | TRBJ1-2 | NA | TRBV25-1 | 12
CATKNRDRGPYGYTF | TRBJ1-2 | NA | TRBV6-9 | 15
CASSPRSQGSYEQYF | TRBJ2-7 | NA | TRBV5-1 | 15
CASRSGLRSNEQFF | TRBJ2-1 | NA | TRBV13 | 14
CASSLASSRGYNEQFF | TRBJ2-1 | few | TRBV5-6 | 16
CASSLGLSTDTQYF | TRBJ2-3 | few | TRBV11-2 | 14
CASYSGGAVTQYF | TRBJ2-5 | NA | TRBV7-2 | 13
CASSLGRNTGELFF | TRBJ2-2 | NA | TRBV5-6 | 14
CASSLVLAGVNEQYF | TRBJ2-7 | few | TRBV5-4 | 15
CASSRDRPYGYTF | TRBJ1-2 | NA | TRBV5-5 | 13
CASSPTGKAKNIQYF | TRBJ2-4 | few | TRBV28 | 15
CAWSSGQGRQKLFF | TRBJ1-4 | NA | TRBV30 | 14
CASRRGPGRGEQFF | TRBJ2-1 | NA | TRBV7-2 | 14
CASSLRSTGGSEQYF | TRBJ2-7 | few | TRBV5-1 | 15
CASSGTTGANVLTF | TRBJ2-6 | NA | TRBV9 | 14
CASSPRTGLGFF | TRBJ2-1 | NA | TRBV7-8 | 12
CAISESAGEQFF | TRBJ2-1 | NA | TRBV10-3 | 12
CASSPLPAGWNQPQHF | TRBJ1-5 | NA | TRBV5-1 | 16
CASSYSRGWTDTQYF | TRBJ2-3 | NA | TRBV6-5 | 15
CASSLSGLAGGDEQYF | TRBJ2-7 | NA | TRBV28 | 16
CASSKTSGYTDTQYF | TRBJ2-3 | NA | TRBV7-9 | 15
CASSVGQPGLEAFF | TRBJ1-1 | NA | TRBV9 | 14
CAISDPTTGTGQPQHF | TRBJ1-5 | few | TRBV10-3 | 16
CASSLQQGSGANVLTF | TRBJ2-6 | NA | TRBV13 | 16
CASSAGTSSYEQYF | TRBJ2-7 | NA | TRBV9 | 14
CASSTGTGDSYEQYF | TRBJ2-7 | NA | TRBV7-7 | 15
CASSYSNAGFTDTQYF | TRBJ2-3 | NA | TRBV6-6 | 16
CASSLGQGNYGYTF | TRBJ1-2 | NA | TRBV5-1 | 14
CASSFGLAGVGEQYF | TRBJ2-7 | NA | TRBV7-8 | 15
CASGSASVDTQYF | TRBJ2-3 | few | TRBV12-5 | 13
CASSLEPGTGVRETQYF | TRBJ2-5 | NA | TRBV7-2 | 17
CASSQGPRGETQYF | TRBJ2-5 | few | TRBV14 | 14
CASSLWAGSEAFF | TRBJ1-1 | NA | TRBV28 | 13
CASSTGVGYTF | TRBJ1-2 | NA | TRBV2 | 11
CASSPRMGQSGGYTF | TRBJ1-2 | few | TRBV7-2 | 15
CASSQGLARYEQYF | TRBJ2-7 | NA | TRBV7-2 | 14
CASSPPRTIEGDTQYF | TRBJ2-3 | NA | TRBV18 | 16
CATSTDRGYEQYF | TRBJ2-7 | few | TRBV15 | 13
CASSPSGSYYGYTF | TRBJ1-2 | few | TRBV7-2 | 14
CASSRRLAGTYEQYF | TRBJ2-7 | NA | TRBV4-1 | 15
CASTRILNTEAFF | TRBJ1-1 | NA | TRBV9 | 13